The source of this T cell receptor (beta chain) is a study of shared clonotypes between healthy human individuals. As for the study in general: Three plates each covered CD4 naive and memory; CD8 naive two, CD8 memory one. Study-wide points: Investigators expected sequencing depth to affect clonotype sharing among donors.

Each sample came from a Caucasian adult donor living in Nashville, Tennessee. A remark on this clone: The antigen is undetermined. The sample has other DNA sequences that encode this CDR3 too.

Germline V gives CDR1 DFQATT, CDR2 SNEGSKA (reference sequence). This CDR3 has 11 residues. V lost 1 base to trimming and J lost 5 bases, with 5 bases between them. Only in-frame clones appear in the TCRdb table, and some are missing; sequencing was by immunoSEQ multiplex PCR. The sample records 1,400,000 or so clones, 98% being singletons. The origin of this receptor is a young man in good health. The rearrangement uses TRBV20-1 and TRBJ1-1; no clear D. The sequencing sample was made of naive CD4+ T cells sorted from blood. Subset meaning: CD45RA+ positively selected. The CDR3 DNA reads as TGCAGTGCTAGAGGCGATACTGAAGCTTTCTTT. The encoded protein is CSARGDTEAFF.